Each of the 17 T cell receptor beta chains below was sequenced from the same sample in a study of cytomegalovirus exposure and HLA in healthy donors. PCR involved 60 Vbeta and 13 Jbeta primers. Produced via immunoSEQ multiplex PCR; TCRdb's table is partial and in-frame only. In the table there are 150,000 to 250,000 clones, 82% of which are singletons. The specimen sequenced was PBMCs. The receptor set was obtained from a boy between 2 and 10 years old in good health and CMV-seronegative.

V usage is TRBV2 and J usage is TRBJ1-2, with 11 bases lining up with TRBD1. The V segment lost 4 bases and the J segment 8 bases; nucleotides outside the gene matches: 6. Germline V gene lookup returns CDR1 SNHLY and CDR2 FYNNEI. The CDR3 contains 14 residues. This CDR3 reads CASSAGQGARGYTF. DNA for the CDR3: TGTGCCAGCAGTGCTGGACAGGGGGCGCGAGGCTACACCTTC. Drawing the rest from reference TRBV2 and TRBJ1-2, the complete variable domain is EPEVTQTPSHQVTQMGQEVILRCVPISNHLYFYWYRQILGQKVEFLVSFYNNEISEKSEIFDDQFSVERPDGSNFTLKIRSTKLEDSAMYFCASSAGQGARGYTFGSGTRLTVV.

The gene calls are TRBV7-2 and TRBJ2-3, with D possibly TRBD1 on 6 matching bases. CDR1 SGHTA and CDR2 FQGNSA come from the germline V gene. With 4 bases removed from V and 4 bases from J, the gap between germline ends came to 12 bases. The CDR3 covers 14 residues. CDR3 in DNA: TGTGCCAGCAGCTCGAGTGGGGGCCCAGATACGCAGTATTTT. It encodes CASSSSGGPDTQYF.

V and J are TRBV7-2 and TRBJ2-7; D is perhaps TRBD2 (6 bases). Trimming took off 5 bases at V and 6 bases at J, with 11 bases between the two ends. CDR3 size: 12 residues. Germline lookup yields CDR1 SGHTA and CDR2 FQGNSA. This chain's CDR3 is CASSPVGGEQYF. CDR3 in DNA: TGTGCCAGCAGCCCTGTGGGGGGCGAGCAGTACTTC.

This chain uses TRBV15 with TRBJ2-1; D gene uncertain. Germline CDR1 LNHNV, CDR2 YYDKDF (reference sequence). The CDR3 spans 14 residues. Trimming took off 2 bases at V and 6 bases at J, with 11 bases between the two ends. In DNA, the CDR3 is TGTGCCACCAGCAGAAACCTAGTGTCCAATGAGCAGTTCTTC. Protein sequence: CATSRNLVSNEQFF.

The CDR3 DNA reads TGCGCCAGCAATTATGGAGGGAAACAAGAGACCCAGTACTTC. Translating gives CASNYGGKQETQYF. The rearrangement joins TRBV5-1 to TRBJ2-5; D might be TRBD2 (6 bases). Germline V gives CDR1 SGHRS, CDR2 YFSETQ. V lost 6 bases to trimming and J lost 2 bases, with 14 bases between them. The CDR3 covers 14 residues.

For the CDR3, the DNA is TGTGCCAGCAGCTTAGTGGGTTTAGCGGGGGGGCGTGATACGCAGTATTTT. This gives the protein CASSLVGLAGGRDTQYF. The chain employs TRBV7-2 and TRBJ2-3, with 11 bases aligning to TRBD2. J gave up 6 bases and V 1 base, and 9 bases lay outside the gene matches. There are 17 residues in the CDR3. CDR1 and CDR2 from the germline V gene are SGHTA and FQGNSA.

The chain joins TRBV19 to TRBJ1-5; D ambiguous. This CDR3 region has 13 residues. The V gene's germline CDR1 is LNHDA and CDR2 SQIVND (reference sequence). V lost 5 bases and J lost 6, with 11 bases in between. The CDR3 region has the DNA TGTGCCAGTAGTGCCGTTCGGGGTCAGCCCCAGCATTTT. Translating gives CASSAVRGQPQHF.

The rearrangement links TRBV2 to TRBJ2-3, with a possible D match to TRBD1 (6 bases). This CDR3 is built from 13 residues. The germline V and J ends were trimmed by 5 bases and 6 bases, with 12 bases remaining between them. Looked up from germline, CDR1 is SNHLY and CDR2 is FYNNEI. Written as DNA, the CDR3 is TGTGCCAGCAGTCCACCAGGGGTCGATACGCAGTATTTT. This gives the protein CASSPPGVDTQYF.

The table lists this clone with a count of one. The chain couples TRBV11-2 to TRBJ1-1, with 9 positions matching TRBD1. The CDR3 runs 15 residues. Trimming at V came to 2 bases and at J to 4 bases, leaving 5 bases not matched to a gene. Germline V gene data show CDR1 as SGHAT and CDR2 as FQNNGV. For the CDR3, the DNA is TGTGCCAGCAGCTTATACAGGGGGCGTCCCACTGAAGCTTTCTTT. Its translation is CASSLYRGRPTEAFF.

This clone was seen a handful of times. V usage is TRBV27 and J usage is TRBJ1-2, with 7 bases fitting TRBD1. In germline, CDR1 is MNHEY, CDR2 SMNVEV (reference sequence). V was pared by 8 bases and J by 4 bases, with 10 bases of the junction left unmatched. The CDR3 is made up of 14 amino acids. The CDR3 DNA follows: TGTGCCAGCGGACCTACAGGGGTGGGCTATGGCTACACCTTC. Its translation: CASGPTGVGYGYTF.

This chain joins TRBV29-1 and TRBJ1-1; D call uncertain. V gave up 4 bases and J gave up 8 bases, with 5 bases separating them. The length of the CDR3 is 9 residues. Looked up from germline, CDR1 is SQVTM and CDR2 is ANQGSEA. The CDR3 is CSVVQEAFF. In nucleotides, the CDR3 is TGCAGCGTTGTACAGGAAGCTTTCTTT.

This clone appeared a few times. The chain recombines TRBV19 with TRBJ1-6; D not certain. There are 16 residues in the CDR3. Germline values: CDR1 LNHDA, CDR2 SQIVND (reference sequence). The V and J ends lost 1 base and 0 bases respectively, with 7 bases between them. The CDR3 DNA is TGTGCCAGTAGTATAGTATGGAGCTCCTATAATTCACCCCTCCACTTT. Amino acids: CASSIVWSSYNSPLHF.

The chain uses TRBV6-1 and TRBJ1-4; 8 bases fit TRBD1. The CDR3 consists of 15 residues. V lost 4 bases and J lost 3; bases outside the gene matches: 4. From germline, CDR1 is MNHNS and CDR2 SASEGT. CDR3 sequence: CASSGQGSANEKLFF. The CDR3 DNA reads TGTGCCAGCAGTGGACAGGGGTCCGCTAATGAAAAACTGTTTTTT.

The V call is TRBV9, the J call TRBJ2-1; 9 nucleotides agree with TRBD2. V lost 2 bases, J lost 5 bases, and 8 bases stayed unmatched. Germline CDR1 SGDLS, CDR2 YYNGEE. CDR3 length: 16 amino acids. The CDR3 reads CASSVDPRGGNNEQFF. DNA of the CDR3: TGTGCCAGCAGCGTCGACCCGCGGGGGGGGAACAATGAGCAGTTCTTC.

This sequence joins TRBV7-6 and TRBJ2-1; possibly TRBD1 for D (6 bases). Germline V gives CDR1 SGHVS, CDR2 FNYEAQ. V lost 5 bases to trimming and J lost 5 bases, with 16 bases between them. The CDR3 has 15 amino acids. CDR3 DNA: TGTGCCAGCAGCCATCTCCGGGACACCGACAATGAGCAGTTCTTC. Translating gives CASSHLRDTDNEQFF.

This clone was seen just once. V gene TRBV19 combines with J gene TRBJ2-5; D remains ambiguous. The CDR3 spans 13 residues. Per germline, CDR1 LNHDA and CDR2 SQIVND (reference sequence). The V gene lost 9 bases and the J gene lost 5 bases, with 16 bases spanning the gap. The CDR3 bases are TGTGCCAGCAGACTCTCACGCTGGGAGACCCAGTACTTC. Translated, it gives CASRLSRWETQYF.

The chain couples TRBV19 to TRBJ2-3; D possibly corresponds to TRBD1 (5 bases). The CDR3 consists of 14 residues. V was pared by 7 bases and J by 2 bases, with 13 bases between. CDR1 and CDR2 (germline): LNHDA, SQIVND (reference sequence). The CDR3 sequence is CASTRQITTDTQYF. DNA of the CDR3: TGTGCCAGTACCCGACAGATCACCACAGATACGCAGTATTTT.